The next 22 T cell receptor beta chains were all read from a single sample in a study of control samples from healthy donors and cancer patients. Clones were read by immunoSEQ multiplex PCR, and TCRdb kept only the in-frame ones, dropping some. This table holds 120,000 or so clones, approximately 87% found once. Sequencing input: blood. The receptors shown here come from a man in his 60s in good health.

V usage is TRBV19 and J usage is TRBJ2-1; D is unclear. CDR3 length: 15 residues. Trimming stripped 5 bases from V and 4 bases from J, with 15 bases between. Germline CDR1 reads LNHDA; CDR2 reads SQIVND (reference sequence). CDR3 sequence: CASSPRTAAYNEQFF. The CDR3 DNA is TGTGCCAGTAGTCCGCGGACCGCGGCGTACAATGAGCAGTTCTTC. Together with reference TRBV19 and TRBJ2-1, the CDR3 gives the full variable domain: DGGITQSPKYLFRKEGQNVTLSCEQNLNHDAMYWYRQDPGQGLRLIYYSQIVNDFQKGDIAEGYSVSREKKESFPLTVTSAQKNPTAFYLCASSPRTAAYNEQFFGPGTRLTVL.

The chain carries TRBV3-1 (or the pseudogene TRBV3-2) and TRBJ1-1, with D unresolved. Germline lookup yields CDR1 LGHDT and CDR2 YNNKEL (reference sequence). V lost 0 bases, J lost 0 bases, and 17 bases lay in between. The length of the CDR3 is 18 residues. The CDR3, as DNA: TGTGCCAGCAGCCAAGATAAGAGGGCAGCATCTATGAACACTGAAGCTTTCTTT. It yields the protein CASSQDKRAASMNTEAFF.

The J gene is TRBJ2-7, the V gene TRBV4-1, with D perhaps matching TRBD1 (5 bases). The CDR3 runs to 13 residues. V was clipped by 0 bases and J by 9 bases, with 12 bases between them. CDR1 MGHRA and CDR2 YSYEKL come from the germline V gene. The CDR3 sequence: CASSQDNGARQYF. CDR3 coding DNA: TGCGCCAGCAGCCAAGATAATGGGGCTAGGCAGTACTTC.

CDR3 sequence: CASSQDQANSGANVLTF. The DNA of the CDR3 is TGCGCCAGCAGCCAAGATCAGGCCAACTCTGGGGCCAACGTCCTGACTTTC. The chain employs TRBV4-3 and TRBJ2-6; D call uncertain. V was cut by 0 bases and J by 0 bases, with 9 bases left in between. The CDR3 consists of 17 residues. Germline loops: CDR1 LGHNA, CDR2 YSLEER.

This CDR3 reads CASSSGTGGHQPQHF. The CDR3 DNA reads TGCGCCAGCAGCTCCGGGACAGGGGGACATCAGCCCCAGCATTTT. V and J are TRBV5-1 and TRBJ1-5, with 11 nucleotides matching TRBD1. The CDR3 spans 15 residues. V dropped 3 bases and J dropped 5; count of bases not matched to a gene: 4. CDR1 and CDR2 (germline): SGHRS, YFSETQ.

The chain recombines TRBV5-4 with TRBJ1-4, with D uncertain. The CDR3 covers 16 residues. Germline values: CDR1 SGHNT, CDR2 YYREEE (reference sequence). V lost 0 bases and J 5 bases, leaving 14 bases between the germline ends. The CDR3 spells CASSLDGGVKNEKLFF. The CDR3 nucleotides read TGTGCCAGCAGCTTGGACGGCGGGGTTAAGAATGAAAAACTGTTTTTT.

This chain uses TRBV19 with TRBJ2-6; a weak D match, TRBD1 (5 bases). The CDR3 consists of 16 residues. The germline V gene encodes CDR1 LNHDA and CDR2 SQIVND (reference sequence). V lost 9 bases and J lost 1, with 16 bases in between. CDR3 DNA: TGTGCCAGCAAGCAGGGCCCGATTTCTGGGGCCAACGTCCTGACTTTC. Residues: CASKQGPISGANVLTF.

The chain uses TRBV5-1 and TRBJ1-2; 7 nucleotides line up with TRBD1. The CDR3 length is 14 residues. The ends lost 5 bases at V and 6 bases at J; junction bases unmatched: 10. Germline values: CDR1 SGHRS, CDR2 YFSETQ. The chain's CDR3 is CASRETTGFDGYTF. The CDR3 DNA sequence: TGCGCCAGCAGGGAGACGACAGGGTTCGATGGCTACACCTTC.

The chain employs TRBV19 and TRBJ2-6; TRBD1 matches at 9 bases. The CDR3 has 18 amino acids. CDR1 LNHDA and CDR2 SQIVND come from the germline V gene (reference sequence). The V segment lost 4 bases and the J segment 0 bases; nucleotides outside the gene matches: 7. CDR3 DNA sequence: TGTGCCAGTAGTACACAGGGGGCCTTTCTCTCTGGGGCCAACGTCCTGACTTTC. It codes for CASSTQGAFLSGANVLTF.

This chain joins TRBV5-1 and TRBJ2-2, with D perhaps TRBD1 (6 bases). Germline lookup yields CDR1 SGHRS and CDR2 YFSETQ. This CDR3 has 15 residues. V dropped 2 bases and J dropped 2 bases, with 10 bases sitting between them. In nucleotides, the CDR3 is TGCGCCAGCAGCTTCCGGGACACCAACACCGGGGAGCTGTTTTTT. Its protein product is CASSFRDTNTGELFF.

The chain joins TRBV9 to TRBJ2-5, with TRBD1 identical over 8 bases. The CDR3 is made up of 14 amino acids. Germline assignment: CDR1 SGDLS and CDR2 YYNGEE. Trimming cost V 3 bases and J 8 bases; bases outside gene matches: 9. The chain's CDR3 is CASSAQGGLGTQYF. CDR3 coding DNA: TGTGCCAGCAGCGCACAGGGGGGCCTAGGAACCCAGTACTTC.

The CDR3 coding sequence is TGTGCCAGCAGCCTCGGGGGAGTGACAAATACGCAGTATTTT. This gives the protein CASSLGGVTNTQYF. The J gene is TRBJ2-3, the V gene TRBV6-6, with D perhaps TRBD2 (6 bases). The CDR3 extends over 14 amino acids. V was clipped by 6 bases and J by 7 bases, with 17 bases between them. From germline, CDR1 is MNHNY and CDR2 SVGAGI (reference sequence).

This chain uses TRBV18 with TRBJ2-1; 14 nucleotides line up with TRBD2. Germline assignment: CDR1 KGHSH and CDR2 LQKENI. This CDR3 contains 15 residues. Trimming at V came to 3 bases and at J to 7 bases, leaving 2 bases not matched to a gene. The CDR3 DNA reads TGTGCCAGCTCACCCCGGACTAGCGGGGGGAATGAGCAGTTCTTC. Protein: CASSPRTSGGNEQFF.

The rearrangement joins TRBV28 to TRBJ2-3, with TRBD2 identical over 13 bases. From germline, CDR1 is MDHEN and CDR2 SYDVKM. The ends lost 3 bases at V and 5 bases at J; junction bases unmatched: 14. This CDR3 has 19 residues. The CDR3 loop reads CASSFIASTSGGAGDTQYF. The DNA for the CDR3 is TGTGCCAGCAGTTTCATAGCCTCAACTAGCGGGGGGGCGGGAGATACGCAGTATTTT.

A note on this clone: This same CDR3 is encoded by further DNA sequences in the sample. The CDR3 DNA is TGCGCCAGCAGCCAAGACGGGACAGGGACTAATGAAAAACTGTTTTTT. Amino acid sequence: CASSQDGTGTNEKLFF. The rearrangement uses TRBV4-1 and TRBJ1-4; TRBD1 matches 9 bases. This CDR3 has 16 amino acids. Germline V lookup: CDR1 MGHRA, CDR2 YSYEKL. V shed 0 bases and J 2 bases; nucleotides not matched to a gene: 1.

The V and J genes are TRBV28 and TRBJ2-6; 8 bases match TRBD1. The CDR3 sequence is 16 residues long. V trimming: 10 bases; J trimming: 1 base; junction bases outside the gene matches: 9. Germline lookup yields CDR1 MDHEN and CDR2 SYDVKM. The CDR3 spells CATESGGASGANVLTF. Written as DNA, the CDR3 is TGTGCCACCGAGTCAGGGGGCGCTTCTGGGGCCAACGTCCTGACTTTC.

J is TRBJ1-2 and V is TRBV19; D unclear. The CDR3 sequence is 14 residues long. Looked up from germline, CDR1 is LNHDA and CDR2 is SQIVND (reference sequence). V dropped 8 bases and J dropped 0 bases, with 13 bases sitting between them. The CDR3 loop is CASATQSANYGYTF. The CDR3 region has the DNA TGTGCCAGTGCGACCCAGTCGGCTAACTATGGCTACACCTTC.

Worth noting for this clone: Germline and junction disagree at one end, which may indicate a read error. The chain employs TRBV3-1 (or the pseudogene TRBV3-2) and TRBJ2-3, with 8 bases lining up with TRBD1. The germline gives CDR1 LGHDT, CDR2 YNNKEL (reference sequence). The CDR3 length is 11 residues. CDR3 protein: CASSPGTGKNF. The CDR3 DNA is TGTGCCAGCAGCCCCGGGACAGGTAAAAATTTT.

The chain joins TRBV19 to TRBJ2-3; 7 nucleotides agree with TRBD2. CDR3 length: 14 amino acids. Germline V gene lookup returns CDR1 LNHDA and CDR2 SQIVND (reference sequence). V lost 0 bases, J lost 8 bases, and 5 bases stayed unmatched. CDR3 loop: CASSIDLRGGTQYF. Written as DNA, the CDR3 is TGTGCCAGTAGTATAGACCTTCGCGGGGGTACGCAGTATTTT.

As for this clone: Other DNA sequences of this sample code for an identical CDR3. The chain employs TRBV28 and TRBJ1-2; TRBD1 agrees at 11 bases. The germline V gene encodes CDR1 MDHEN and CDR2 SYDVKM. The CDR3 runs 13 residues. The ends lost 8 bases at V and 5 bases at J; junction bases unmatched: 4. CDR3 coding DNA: TGTGCCAGCCGGACAGGGGGCCTATATGGCTACACCTTC. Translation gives CASRTGGLYGYTF.

The CDR3 DNA follows: TGTGCCAGCAGGACAGGAGGCGGAGGCTACACCTTC. Translating it yields CASRTGGGGYTF. This chain joins TRBV6-5 and TRBJ1-2; possible D gene TRBD1, 6 bases. CDR1 and CDR2 (germline): MNHEY, SVGAGI. V was clipped by 6 bases and J by 8 bases, with 13 bases between them. CDR3 length: 12 amino acids.

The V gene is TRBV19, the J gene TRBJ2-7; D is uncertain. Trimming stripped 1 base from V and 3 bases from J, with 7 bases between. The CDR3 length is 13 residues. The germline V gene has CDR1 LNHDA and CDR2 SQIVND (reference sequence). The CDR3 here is CASSIGKNYEQYF. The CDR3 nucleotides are TGTGCCAGTAGTATAGGCAAGAACTACGAGCAGTACTTC.